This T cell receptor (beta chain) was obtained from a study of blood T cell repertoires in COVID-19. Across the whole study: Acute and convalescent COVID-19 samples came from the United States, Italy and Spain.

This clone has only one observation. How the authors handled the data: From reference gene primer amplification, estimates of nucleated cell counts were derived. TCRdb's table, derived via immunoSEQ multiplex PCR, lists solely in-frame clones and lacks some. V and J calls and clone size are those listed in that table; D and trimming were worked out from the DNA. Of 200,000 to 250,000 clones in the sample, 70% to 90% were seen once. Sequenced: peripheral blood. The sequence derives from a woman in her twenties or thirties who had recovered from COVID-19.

The CDR3 protein is CASRGGVYNEQFF. CDR3 sequence (DNA): TGTGCCAGCAGAGGGGGGGTTTACAATGAGCAGTTCTTC. This chain connects TRBV6-5 to TRBJ2-1, with a weak D call TRBD2 (7 bases). This CDR3 spans 13 amino acids. The V end lost 6 bases, the J end lost 4 bases, and 10 bases lay between the germline ends. Germline loops: CDR1 MNHEY, CDR2 SVGAGI.